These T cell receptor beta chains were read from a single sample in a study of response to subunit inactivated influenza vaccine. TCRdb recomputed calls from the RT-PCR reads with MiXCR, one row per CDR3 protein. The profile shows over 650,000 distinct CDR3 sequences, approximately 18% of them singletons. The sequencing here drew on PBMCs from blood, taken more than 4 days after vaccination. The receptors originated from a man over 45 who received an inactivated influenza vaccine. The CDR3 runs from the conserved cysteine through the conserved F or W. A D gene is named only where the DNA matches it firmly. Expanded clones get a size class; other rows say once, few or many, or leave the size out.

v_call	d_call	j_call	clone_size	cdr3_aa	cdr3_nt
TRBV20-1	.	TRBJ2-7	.	CSARDVRRGPGYEQYF	TGCAGTGCTAGAGACGTGCGTAGAGGTCCTGGCTACGAGCAGTACTTC
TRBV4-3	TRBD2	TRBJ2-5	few	CASSPTRGGRETQYF	TGCGCCAGCAGCCCGACTCGCGGCGGGAGGGAGACCCAGTACTTC
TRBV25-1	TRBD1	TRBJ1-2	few	CATGTGRNYGYTF	TGTGCCACTGGGACAGGGCGGAACTATGGCTACACCTTC
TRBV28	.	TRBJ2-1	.	CAIRGASQYYNEQFF	TGTGCCATCCGAGGGGCGAGCCAATATTACAATGAGCAGTTCTTC
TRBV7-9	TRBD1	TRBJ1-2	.	CASSPIKGDRGNYGYTF	TGTGCCAGCAGCCCCATCAAGGGGGACAGGGGAAACTATGGCTACACCTTC
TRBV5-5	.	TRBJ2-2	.	CASSWEGQLTGELFF	TGTGCCAGCAGTTGGGAGGGACAGCTAACCGGGGAGCTGTTTTTT
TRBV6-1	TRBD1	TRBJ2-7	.	CASSDPGQGATYEQYF	TGTGCCAGCAGTGACCCGGGACAGGGGGCAACATACGAGCAGTACTTC
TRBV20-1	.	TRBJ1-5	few	CSVEEGGQPQHF	TGCAGCGTGGAGGAGGGCGGTCAGCCCCAGCATTTT
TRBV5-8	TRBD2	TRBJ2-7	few	CASSLERDMSYEQYF	TGTGCCAGCAGCTTGGAGCGGGATATGTCCTACGAGCAGTACTTC
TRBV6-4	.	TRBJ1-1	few	CASAPQGNTEAFF	TGTGCCAGCGCCCCTCAGGGAAACACTGAAGCTTTCTTT
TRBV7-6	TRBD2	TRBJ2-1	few	CASSPVAGATYNEQFF	TGTGCCAGCAGCCCCGTGGCGGGAGCAACCTACAATGAGCAGTTCTTC
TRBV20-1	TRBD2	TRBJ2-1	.	CSASGLAGGKGNEQFF	TGCAGTGCTAGTGGATTAGCGGGGGGTAAGGGTAATGAGCAGTTCTTC
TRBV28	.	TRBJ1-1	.	CASNQGQLNTEAFF	TGTGCCAGTAACCAAGGGCAATTGAACACTGAAGCTTTCTTT
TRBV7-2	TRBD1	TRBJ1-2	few	CASSTPDRGGYGYTF	TGTGCCAGCAGCACACCGGACAGGGGGGGATATGGCTACACCTTC
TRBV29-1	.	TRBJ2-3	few	CSVGMASLGTDTQYF	TGCAGCGTTGGCATGGCTAGCTTGGGTACAGATACGCAGTATTTT
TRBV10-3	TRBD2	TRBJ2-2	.	CAIALAGGTGELFF	TGTGCCATCGCACTAGCGGGGGGGACCGGGGAGCTGTTTTTT
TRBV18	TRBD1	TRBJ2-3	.	CASSPPGQRNTDTQYF	TGTGCCAGCTCACCACCGGGACAGAGAAACACAGATACGCAGTATTTT
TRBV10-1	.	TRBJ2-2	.	CASNTRGDTGELFF	TGCGCCAGCAACACTCGAGGGGACACCGGGGAGCTGTTTTTT
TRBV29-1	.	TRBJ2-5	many	CSTNGGGVRETQYF	TGCAGCACCAACGGAGGAGGGGTGCGGGAGACCCAGTACTTC
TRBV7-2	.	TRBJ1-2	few	CASSPYSAGYTF	TGTGCCAGCAGCCCATACTCGGCGGGCTACACCTTC
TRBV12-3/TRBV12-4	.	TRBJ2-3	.	CASSIVGRGTDTQYF	TGTGCCAGCAGCATAGTGGGGCGCGGCACAGATACGCAGTATTTT
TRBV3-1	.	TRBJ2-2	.	CASSSREGSGELFF	TGTGCCAGCAGCTCCCGAGAAGGTTCCGGGGAGCTGTTTTTT
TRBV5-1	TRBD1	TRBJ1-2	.	CASSARTGFDGYTF	TGCGCCAGCAGCGCAAGGACAGGGTTTGATGGCTACACCTTC
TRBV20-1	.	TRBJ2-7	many	CSAKWGRREVTYEQYF	TGCAGTGCTAAATGGGGTAGGCGGGAAGTAACCTACGAGCAGTACTTC
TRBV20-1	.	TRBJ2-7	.	CTGRVQGIQYF	TGCACAGGACGTGTTCAAGGGATTCAGTACTTC
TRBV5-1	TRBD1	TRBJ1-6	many	CASQLQAGGNSPLHF	TGCGCCAGCCAGCTTCAGGCAGGGGGTAATTCACCCCTCCACTTT
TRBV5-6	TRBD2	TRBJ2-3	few	CASSLRSGGAVSDTQYF	TGTGCCAGCAGCTTGCGGAGCGGGGGGGCTGTTTCAGATACGCAGTATTTT
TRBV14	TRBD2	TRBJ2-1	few	CASSQLTSGSYNEQFF	TGTGCCAGCAGCCAGCTGACTAGCGGATCTTACAATGAGCAGTTCTTC
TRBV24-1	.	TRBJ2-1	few	CATSDSTERKQFF	TGTGCCACCAGTGATAGTACAGAACGCAAGCAGTTCTTC
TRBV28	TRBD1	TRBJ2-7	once	CASSLRQGALMEQYF	TGTGCCAGCAGTTTACGACAGGGGGCTCTTATGGAGCAGTACTTC
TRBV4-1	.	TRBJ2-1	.	CASSQGRAAGTNNEQFF	TGCGCCAGCAGCCAAGGGCGGGCCGCAGGAACCAACAATGAGCAGTTCTTC
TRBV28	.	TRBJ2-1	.	CASRPPGGEQFF	TGTGCCAGCAGACCCCCCGGAGGTGAGCAGTTCTTC
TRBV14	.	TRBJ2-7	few	CASSQLGEQYF	TGTGCCAGCAGCCAATTGGGGGAGCAGTACTTC
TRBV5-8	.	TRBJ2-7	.	CASSLEVNSYEQYF	TGTGCCAGCAGCTTGGAGGTCAATTCCTACGAGCAGTACTTC
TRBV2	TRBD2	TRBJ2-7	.	CASSRRTSGPVSYEQYF	TGTGCCAGCAGTCGACGGACTAGCGGACCCGTCTCCTACGAGCAGTACTTC
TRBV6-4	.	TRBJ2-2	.	CASQTEENTGELFF	TGTGCCAGCCAGACAGAGGAGAACACCGGGGAGCTGTTTTTT
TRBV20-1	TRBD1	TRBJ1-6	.	CSARTGTGTSSPLHF	TGCAGTGCCCGGACCGGGACAGGGACAAGTTCACCCCTCCACTTT
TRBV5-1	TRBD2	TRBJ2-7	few	CASSPIAGGDVYEQYF	TGCGCCAGCAGCCCTATAGCGGGGGGTGATGTCTACGAGCAGTACTTC
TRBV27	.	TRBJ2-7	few	CASSLSQGTSYEQYF	TGTGCCAGCAGTTTAAGTCAGGGGACCTCCTACGAGCAGTACTTC
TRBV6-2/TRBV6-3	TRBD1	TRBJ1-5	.	CASSWNPQGAGQPQHF	TGTGCCAGCAGTTGGAACCCCCAGGGGGCAGGTCAGCCCCAGCATTTT
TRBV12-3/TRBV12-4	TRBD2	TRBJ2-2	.	CASKTTSGGITGELFF	TGTGCCAGCAAAACTACTAGCGGGGGAATCACCGGGGAGCTGTTTTTT